This TCR beta chain was retrieved from a study of T cells in Graves' hyperthyroidism and ophthalmopathy. Notes on the study in general: Model output signaled ophthalmopathy a median around 5.9 months ahead of onset.

V gave up 4 bases and J gave up 3 bases; unmatched junction bases: 6. The CDR3 is made up of 16 amino acids. Germline V CDR1 and CDR2: MGHRA, YSYEKL. Researchers took RNA transcripts and amplified the TCR beta CDR3 regions from them. TCR CDR3 underwent first-round RT-PCR with the HTBI primer set. TCRdb passed the multiplex PCR reads through MiXCR, listing each CDR3 protein once. The sample records some 800,000 distinct CDR3 sequences, approximately 40% being singletons. The study defined stable Graves' hyperthyroidism as no ophthalmopathy progression within 18 months. The study excluded patients with uncontrolled infection, other autoimmune disease, pregnancy or lactation. From 10 ml of fresh peripheral blood, PBMCs were isolated. Note on this clonotype: Its specificity is unknown.

The chain joins TRBV4-1 to TRBJ1-5; 10 bases map to TRBD1. The TCR sequence derives from a man aged 18 to 29 with Graves' hyperthyroidism. The sample comprised blood. The CDR3 DNA reads TGCGCCAGCAGCCTGGGGGGACAGGGGAACAATCAGCCCCAGCATTTT. Translation gives CASSLGGQGNNQPQHF.